The 30 T cell receptor beta chains below all came from one sample that was sequenced in a study of cytomegalovirus exposure and HLA in healthy donors. Both 60 Vbeta primers and 13 Jbeta primers went into the PCR. Clones were read by immunoSEQ multiplex PCR, and TCRdb kept only the in-frame ones, dropping some. The table records under 300,000 clones, 81% of them present only once. Sequencing was carried out using PBMCs. These receptors all come from a woman aged 60 to 75 in good health and CMV-seropositive.

This clone was counted ten times or more. The V call is TRBV20-1, the J call TRBJ1-2, with D possibly being TRBD1 (6 bases). V was clipped by 6 bases and J by 11 bases, with 16 bases between them. Per the germline V gene, CDR1 is DFQATT and CDR2 is SNEGSKA (reference sequence). This CDR3 has 11 amino acids. The CDR3 reads CSAPTAQGYTF. CDR3 in DNA: TGCAGTGCCCCGACAGCCCAGGGGTACACCTTC.

The chain has TRBV27 and TRBJ2-6; TRBD1 might be the D (6 bases). This CDR3 has 17 residues. CDR1 and CDR2 (germline): MNHEY, SMNVEV (reference sequence). The V and J ends lost 3 bases and 0 bases respectively, with 12 bases between them. DNA of the CDR3: TGTGCCAGCAGTTTCCTAACAGGGTACTCTGGGGCCAACGTCCTGACTTTC. Translated: CASSFLTGYSGANVLTF.

The J gene is TRBJ1-5, the V gene TRBV11-2, with TRBD1 matching 7 bases. Germline CDR1 and CDR2: SGHAT and FQNNGV. This CDR3 contains 15 residues. V lost 5 bases to trimming and J lost 3 bases; unmatched junction nucleotides: 7. CDR3 bases: TGTGCCAGCAGCCAACGACAGGGCAACAATCAGCCCCAGCATTTT. Its translation is CASSQRQGNNQPQHF.

This clone occurred once. Other DNA sequences in the sample encode the same CDR3. This sequence joins TRBV5-1 and TRBJ2-7; tentatively, D is TRBD1 (6 bases). The CDR3 is made up of 12 amino acids. The V and J ends lost 1 base and 4 bases respectively, with 6 bases between them. Germline CDR1 is SGHRS and CDR2 is YFSETQ. The CDR3 reads CASSLTGYEQYF. CDR3 DNA sequence: TGCGCCAGCAGCTTGACAGGGTACGAGCAGTACTTC.

The V and J genes are TRBV15 and TRBJ2-3, with a possible D match to TRBD1 (6 bases). Germline lookup yields CDR1 LNHNV and CDR2 YYDKDF (reference sequence). The V and J ends lost 7 bases and 2 bases respectively, with 13 bases between them. The length of the CDR3 is 14 residues. CDR3 nucleotides: TGTGCCACCACCCCGGGACAACTCACAGATACGCAGTATTTT. Its translation: CATTPGQLTDTQYF.

The rearrangement links TRBV19 to TRBJ1-5; D gene unclear. The CDR3 has 15 residues. Trimming shortened V by 5 bases and J by 5 bases, and 16 bases separated the two germline ends. The germline V gene has CDR1 LNHDA and CDR2 SQIVND (reference sequence). The DNA for the CDR3 is TGTGCCAGTAGTCTAGTTGGAGTTTCCCATCAGCCCCAGCATTTT. Translation gives CASSLVGVSHQPQHF.

The V gene is TRBV4-1, the J gene TRBJ2-7; 10 bases are a match to TRBD1. The CDR3 is 14 amino acids. Germline V lookup: CDR1 MGHRA, CDR2 YSYEKL. V lost 2 bases to trimming and J lost 5 bases; unmatched junction nucleotides: 3. CDR3 sequence reads: CASSQPGQGDEQYF. The DNA of the CDR3 is TGCGCCAGCAGCCAACCAGGACAGGGGGACGAGCAGTACTTC.

This chain connects TRBV7-9 to TRBJ2-7; tentatively, D is TRBD2 (6 bases). V lost 4 bases to trimming and J lost 3 bases, with 10 bases between them. From germline, CDR1 is SEHNR and CDR2 FQNEAQ (reference sequence). The CDR3 spans 13 residues. CDR3 nucleotide sequence: TGTGCCAGCAGCTCCTCTAGCGTCTACGAGCAGTACTTC. Translated, it gives CASSSSSVYEQYF.

The chain couples TRBV5-1 to TRBJ2-7; no clear D gene. Per germline, CDR1 SGHRS and CDR2 YFSETQ. The CDR3 totals 16 residues. Trimming cost V 0 bases and J 2 bases, with 15 bases left between them. CDR3 protein: CASSLAGSHGPYEQYF. The CDR3 coding sequence is TGCGCCAGCAGCTTGGCCGGTTCGCACGGTCCCTACGAGCAGTACTTC. The entire variable domain, with the rest obtained from reference TRBV5-1 and TRBJ2-7, is as follows: KAGVTQTPRYLIKTRGQQVTLSCSPISGHRSVSWYQQTPGQGLQFLFEYFSETQRNKGNFPGRFSGRQFSNSRSEMNVSTLELGDSALYLCASSLAGSHGPYEQYFGPGTRLTVT.

The gene calls are TRBV10-3 and TRBJ2-3; weak D call: TRBD2 (5 bases). Germline V gene data show CDR1 as ENHRY and CDR2 as SYGVKD. The V and J ends lost 2 bases and 3 bases respectively, with 12 bases between them. The CDR3 consists of 15 residues. CDR3 sequence: CAISEIGSGTDTQYF. The CDR3 coding sequence is TGTGCCATCAGTGAGATAGGGTCGGGAACAGATACGCAGTATTTT.

This clone was found a few times. The genes are TRBV27 and TRBJ2-7; 14 bases align to TRBD2. V shed 2 bases, J shed 0 bases, and the junction held 6 bases outside the gene matches. Germline V gives CDR1 MNHEY, CDR2 SMNVEV (reference sequence). This CDR3 is 18 amino acids long. The CDR3 DNA is TGTGCCAGCAGTTTACAAGGACTAGCGGGAGGTCCCTCCTACGAGCAGTACTTC. It yields the protein CASSLQGLAGGPSYEQYF.

The rearrangement links TRBV5-1 to TRBJ2-1; 14 nucleotides agree with TRBD2. Germline CDR1 is SGHRS and CDR2 is YFSETQ. Losses at the gene ends were 5 bases for V and 8 bases for J; bases not matched to a gene: 9. CDR3 length: 16 amino acids. The CDR3 bases are TGCGCCAGCAGATCCCCCGGGACTAGCGGGAGAGATGAGCAGTTCTTC. Amino acid sequence: CASRSPGTSGRDEQFF.

J is TRBJ1-2 and V is TRBV18; TRBD1 agrees at 8 bases. V shed 4 bases and J 12 bases; nucleotides not matched to a gene: 10. Germline-derived CDR1 and CDR2 are KGHSH and LQKENI. CDR3 size: 13 residues. The chain's CDR3 is CASSLDRQGTDTF. CDR3 bases: TGTGCCAGCTCACTCGACCGACAGGGGACGGACACCTTC.

This clone was seen more than once but under ten times. The DNA of the CDR3 is TGCGCCAGCAGAGGGACAGATGAAAAACTGTTTTTT. This sequence encodes CASRGTDEKLFF. The chain joins TRBV5-1 to TRBJ1-4, with 7 bases lining up with TRBD1. Germline trimming cut 5 bases from V and 6 bases from J; bases unmatched to any gene: 1. The germline V gene has CDR1 SGHRS and CDR2 YFSETQ. The CDR3 totals 12 residues.

The gene calls are TRBV30 and TRBJ2-1; maybe TRBD2 (6 bases). With 2 bases removed from V and 8 bases from J, the gap between germline ends came to 16 bases. The germline V gene encodes CDR1 GTSNPN and CDR2 SVGIG (reference sequence). The CDR3 is 14 amino acids. This CDR3 reads CAWSLMIGEDEQFF. The CDR3 bases are TGTGCCTGGAGTTTGATGATTGGGGAGGATGAGCAGTTCTTC.

This chain joins TRBV9 and TRBJ2-1; no reliable D call. The CDR3 is 13 amino acids. Germline V gives CDR1 SGDLS, CDR2 YYNGEE. The V end was cut by 4 bases, the J end by 4 bases, with 9 bases between. DNA of the CDR3: TGTGCCAGCAGCCCGCCCCGGTACAATGAGCAGTTCTTC. Protein product: CASSPPRYNEQFF.

This sequence joins TRBV4-1 and TRBJ2-7; D is perhaps TRBD1 (5 bases). The V end lost 0 bases, the J end lost 0 bases, and 6 bases lay between the germline ends. Germline V gene sequence: CDR1 MGHRA, CDR2 YSYEKL. CDR3 length: 14 residues. The DNA of the CDR3 is TGCGCCAGCAGCCAAGACAGGGTCTCCTACGAGCAGTACTTC. Translated: CASSQDRVSYEQYF.

V and J are TRBV6-1 and TRBJ1-2, with D hard to call. There are 14 residues in the CDR3. Trimming removed 7 bases from V and 7 bases from J, with 19 bases in between. Germline lookup yields CDR1 MNHNS and CDR2 SASEGT. CDR3 nucleotide sequence: TGTGCCAGCACCCGAGACTCCAGCTCCGGTGGCTACACCTTC. It translates to CASTRDSSSGGYTF.

The chain joins TRBV7-6 to TRBJ1-6; the D is unclear. V was shortened by 2 bases and J by 5 bases, with 7 bases between the two germline ends. The CDR3 is 14 amino acids. Germline CDR1 SGHVS, CDR2 FNYEAQ. The CDR3 region is CASSLFVDNSPLHF. The DNA for the CDR3 is TGTGCCAGCAGCTTATTCGTAGATAATTCACCCCTCCACTTT. Variable domain in full (rest from reference TRBV7-6 and TRBJ1-6): GAGVSQSPRYKVTKRGQDVALRCDPISGHVSLYWYRQALGQGPEFLTYFNYEAQQDKSGLPNDRFSAERPEGSISTLTIQRTEQRDSAMYRCASSLFVDNSPLHFGNGTRLTVT.

The count of this clone is one. The chain links TRBV19 to TRBJ2-7; TRBD1 aligns across 8 bases. The V gene end was trimmed by 4 bases and the J gene end by 4 bases; junction bases not matched to a gene: 9. The CDR3 extends over 15 amino acids. CDR1 and CDR2 (germline): LNHDA, SQIVND (reference sequence). The CDR3 region is CASSSPGQEKYEQYF. In DNA form, the CDR3 reads TGTGCCAGTAGTAGTCCGGGACAGGAGAAGTACGAGCAGTACTTC.

V gene TRBV6-4 combines with J gene TRBJ2-3; 11 bases map to TRBD2. This CDR3 is built from 15 residues. The germline V gene encodes CDR1 MRHNA and CDR2 SNTAGT. V shed 9 bases and J 2 bases; nucleotides not matched to a gene: 7. CDR3 DNA: TGTGCCAGAAAGCCTAGCGGGAGGAACACAGATACGCAGTATTTT. Protein: CARKPSGRNTDTQYF.

The gene calls are TRBV5-1 and TRBJ2-7; tentatively, D is TRBD2 (6 bases). This CDR3 is built from 14 residues. V was shortened by 6 bases and J by 0 bases, with 13 bases between the two germline ends. Germline V gene sequence: CDR1 SGHRS, CDR2 YFSETQ. CDR3 in DNA: TGCGCCAGCAACCCCGGGGGTAGCTCCTACGAGCAGTACTTC. Amino acids: CASNPGGSSYEQYF.

V gene TRBV5-1 combines with J gene TRBJ2-1; 8 nucleotides match TRBD2. The CDR3 runs 13 residues. The germline V gene encodes CDR1 SGHRS and CDR2 YFSETQ. After removal of 2 bases from V and 9 bases from J, the junction contained 4 bases not matched to a gene. For the CDR3, the DNA is TGCGCCAGCAGCTTTAGGACTAGCACTGAGCAGTTCTTC. As protein: CASSFRTSTEQFF.

The J gene is TRBJ2-3, the V gene TRBV27, with 11 bases lining up with TRBD1. With 6 bases clipped from V and 5 bases from J, the junction kept 13 bases outside the gene matches. CDR3 length equals 17 residues. The germline V gene encodes CDR1 MNHEY and CDR2 SMNVEV (reference sequence). The CDR3 protein is CASSPATGTGGVDTQYF. The DNA for the CDR3 is TGTGCCAGCAGCCCAGCTACCGGGACAGGGGGGGTAGATACGCAGTATTTT.

A single count supports this clone. This chain links TRBV30 with TRBJ2-7, with 10 nucleotides matching TRBD1. Germline V gene sequence: CDR1 GTSNPN, CDR2 SVGIG (reference sequence). V shed 3 bases, J shed 4 bases, and the junction held 6 bases outside the gene matches. The CDR3 is 14 amino acids. The CDR3 is CAWRSDRGRYEQYF. The CDR3 DNA reads as TGTGCCTGGAGATCCGACAGGGGGCGTTACGAGCAGTACTTC.

The rearrangement joins TRBV30 to TRBJ2-7; TRBD2 matches 7 bases. The CDR3 contains 14 residues. Germline V lookup: CDR1 GTSNPN, CDR2 SVGIG (reference sequence). V trimming: 3 bases; J trimming: 2 bases; junction bases outside the gene matches: 7. In DNA form, the CDR3 reads TGTGCCTGGAGGCTAAGCGGGGCCGCCTACGAGCAGTACTTC. Encoded protein: CAWRLSGAAYEQYF. Based on the CDR3 plus reference TRBV30 and TRBJ2-7, the full variable domain is SQTIHQWPATLVQPVGSPLSLECTVEGTSNPNLYWYRQAAGRGLQLLFYSVGIGQISSEVPQNLSASRPQDRQFILSSKKLLLSDSGFYLCAWRLSGAAYEQYFGPGTRLTVT.

V usage is TRBV4-1 and J usage is TRBJ2-5, with 7 bases lining up with TRBD1. Judging by the DNA end, TRBJ2-7 fits better; the J call may be wrong. CDR1 MGHRA and CDR2 YSYEKL come from the germline V gene. The CDR3 runs 15 residues. The CDR3 is CASSQGLTGVYEQYF. For the CDR3, the DNA is TGCGCCAGCAGCCAAGGTCTTACAGGGGTCTACGAGCAGTACTTC.

The chain links TRBV9 to TRBJ2-7; 8 nucleotides line up with TRBD1. The CDR3 runs 15 residues. Trimming cost V 4 bases and J 0 bases; bases outside gene matches: 6. CDR1 and CDR2 (germline): SGDLS, YYNGEE. The CDR3, as DNA: TGTGCCAGCAGCCTCCGGACAGGGCGCTCCTACGAGCAGTACTTC. Amino acids: CASSLRTGRSYEQYF.

The chain joins TRBV9 to TRBJ2-1, with 8 bases fitting TRBD2. CDR1 and CDR2 from the germline V gene are SGDLS and YYNGEE. This CDR3 has 15 amino acids. J gave up 7 bases and V 2 bases, and 8 bases lay outside the gene matches. CDR3 residues: CASSVTSEGWNEQFF. CDR3 in DNA: TGTGCCAGCAGCGTGACTAGCGAGGGGTGGAATGAGCAGTTCTTC.

The chain's CDR3 is CASSSRGWGGYGYTF. The CDR3 nucleotides read TGTGCCAGCAGCTCAAGAGGGTGGGGAGGCTATGGCTACACCTTC. This chain uses TRBV11-2 with TRBJ1-2; no definite D call. The V end lost 4 bases, the J end lost 4 bases, and 16 bases lay between the germline ends. Germline CDR1 SGHAT, CDR2 FQNNGV. The CDR3 consists of 15 residues. Using reference TRBV11-2 and TRBJ1-2 for the parts outside the CDR3, the full variable domain is EAGVAQSPRYKIIEKRQSVAFWCNPISGHATLYWYQQILGQGPKLLIQFQNNGVVDDSQLPKDRFSAERLKGVDSTLKIQPAKLEDSAVYLCASSSRGWGGYGYTFGSGTRLTVV.